The 15 T cell receptor beta chains presented below share a single source sample, sequenced in a study of T cell changes during pregnancy in multiple sclerosis. The assay was immunoSEQ multiplex PCR, and TCRdb's table has in-frame clones only and misses some. The data show 41,000 or so clones, 89% seen once. Sequencing was performed on CD4+ T cells from peripheral blood mononuclear cells, taken in the first trimester of pregnancy. The receptors were gathered from a female donor with multiple sclerosis, enrolled in a pregnancy study.

For this clone: The junction and the germline gene differ at one end; a read error may be behind it. The chain carries TRBV6-1 and TRBJ1-4; D is ambiguous. The CDR3 totals 13 residues. The germline gives CDR1 MNHNS, CDR2 SASEGT. CDR3 DNA sequence: TGTGCCAGCAGTGAAGTTACAGATGAGAAACTGTTTTTT. It translates to CASSEVTDEKLFF.

The genes are TRBV5-6 and TRBJ2-5, with 7 bases aligning to TRBD1. V was pared by 1 base and J by 1 base, with 7 bases of the junction left unmatched. This CDR3 is built from 16 residues. Per the germline V gene, CDR1 is SGHDT and CDR2 is YYEEEE. CDR3 protein: CASSLFAGQAQETQYF. CDR3 coding DNA: TGTGCCAGCAGCTTGTTTGCTGGACAGGCCCAAGAGACCCAGTACTTC.

The chain has TRBV30 and TRBJ1-2, with D possibly TRBD1 on 5 matching bases. Germline-derived CDR1 and CDR2 are GTSNPN and SVGIG (reference sequence). Trimming took 0 bases from V and 8 from J, leaving 16 bases between them. This CDR3 is built from 14 residues. The CDR3 DNA sequence: TGTGCCTGGAGTGTAAAAGGGTCGGGGGGAGGCTACACCTTC. Translation gives CAWSVKGSGGGYTF.

J is TRBJ1-1 and V is TRBV4-3; no reliable D call. Germline CDR1 is LGHNA and CDR2 is YSLEER. Trimming took 2 bases from V and 4 from J, leaving 17 bases between them. CDR3 length: 16 residues. The CDR3 DNA is TGCGCCAGCAGCCAATCTATCCCACCAGGTACCACTGAAGCTTTCTTT. Amino acid sequence: CASSQSIPPGTTEAFF.

The rearrangement links TRBV19 to TRBJ1-4; 9 nucleotides match TRBD1. This CDR3 has 17 amino acids. V lost 5 bases, J lost 0 bases, and 7 bases stayed unmatched. Germline lookup yields CDR1 LNHDA and CDR2 SQIVND (reference sequence). CDR3 region: CASSLGTGLATNEKLFF. The CDR3 DNA reads as TGTGCCAGTAGTTTGGGGACAGGGCTTGCAACTAATGAAAAACTGTTTTTT.

The chain links TRBV7-6 to TRBJ1-1; 10 positions agree with TRBD1. CDR3 length: 16 amino acids. Germline V lookup: CDR1 SGHVS, CDR2 FNYEAQ. Trimming at V came to 4 bases and at J to 1 base, leaving 6 bases not matched to a gene. The CDR3 sequence: CASSSRQGATNTEAFF. The CDR3 DNA is TGTGCCAGCAGCTCCAGACAGGGGGCCACGAACACTGAAGCTTTCTTT. Based on the CDR3 plus reference TRBV7-6 and TRBJ1-1, the full variable domain is GAGVSQSPRYKVTKRGQDVALRCDPISGHVSLYWYRQALGQGPEFLTYFNYEAQQDKSGLPNDRFSAERPEGSISTLTIQRTEQRDSAMYRCASSSRQGATNTEAFFGQGTRLTVV.

The V gene is TRBV4-3, the J gene TRBJ1-2, with a possible D match to TRBD1 (5 bases). The CDR3 contains 15 residues. Germline V gene data show CDR1 as LGHNA and CDR2 as YSLEER. V was shortened by 0 bases and J by 5 bases, with 13 bases between the two germline ends. CDR3 nucleotides: TGCGCCAGCAGCCAAGACTCCGGGGGTAATTATGGCTACACCTTC. It specifies CASSQDSGGNYGYTF.

The chain's CDR3 is CARSLGTGAGNEQFF. CDR3 DNA: TGTGCCAGAAGCTTAGGGACAGGGGCGGGCAATGAGCAGTTCTTC. The chain combines TRBV5-3 with TRBJ2-1; 10 bases are shared with TRBD1. TRBV5-3 falls under the ORF class, with uncertain function. The ends lost 2 bases at V and 6 bases at J; junction bases unmatched: 5. The CDR3 sequence is 15 residues long.

This clone appeared a single time. The chain joins TRBV7-9 to TRBJ2-1; D might be TRBD2 (5 bases). The CDR3 contains 15 residues. Germline CDR1 and CDR2: SEHNR and FQNEAQ (reference sequence). V lost 5 bases, J lost 8 bases, and 19 bases lay in between. This chain's CDR3 is CASSPTMEVWYEQFF. Written as DNA, the CDR3 is TGTGCCAGCAGCCCTACAATGGAGGTTTGGTATGAGCAGTTCTTC.

V is TRBV4-3 and J is TRBJ2-2; tentatively, D is TRBD2 (6 bases). This CDR3 region has 15 residues. Germline V lookup: CDR1 LGHNA, CDR2 YSLEER. Trimming shortened V by 6 bases and J by 6 bases, and 17 bases separated the two germline ends. The chain's CDR3 is CASRHSEGLAGELFF. The CDR3 bases are TGCGCCAGCAGACACTCGGAGGGGCTGGCCGGGGAGCTGTTTTTT.

The chain links TRBV2 to TRBJ1-5; 7 nucleotides agree with TRBD1. The V segment lost 8 bases and the J segment 6 bases; nucleotides outside the gene matches: 10. This CDR3 comprises 14 residues. In germline, CDR1 is SNHLY, CDR2 FYNNEI. The CDR3 is CASGETGIGQPQHF. As DNA, the CDR3 is TGTGCCAGCGGGGAGACAGGGATAGGTCAGCCCCAGCATTTT. The variable domain in full, completed from reference TRBV2 and TRBJ1-5, reads EPEVTQTPSHQVTQMGQEVILRCVPISNHLYFYWYRQILGQKVEFLVSFYNNEISEKSEIFDDQFSVERPDGSNFTLKIRSTKLEDSAMYFCASGETGIGQPQHFGDGTRLSIL.

The chain recombines TRBV19 with TRBJ2-5, with 11 nucleotides matching TRBD2. With V trimmed by 6 bases and J by 5 bases, 8 bases remained unmatched. Germline V gene data show CDR1 as LNHDA and CDR2 as SQIVND (reference sequence). The CDR3 spans 15 residues. The CDR3 reads CASSKISGREETQYF. The CDR3 bases are TGTGCCAGTAGCAAAATTAGCGGGAGGGAGGAGACCCAGTACTTC.

The sample holds a few counts of this clone. The V and J genes are TRBV27 and TRBJ2-3, with TRBD2 matching over 8 bases. Germline V gene data show CDR1 as MNHEY and CDR2 as SMNVEV (reference sequence). The length of the CDR3 is 15 residues. V trimming: 3 bases; J trimming: 5 bases; junction bases outside the gene matches: 7. The CDR3 DNA reads as TGTGCCAGCAGTTTGTTTGGGACTAGAGGAGATACGCAGTATTTT. It is translated as CASSLFGTRGDTQYF.

The CDR3 protein is CASKTGQGSGQPQHF. CDR3 sequence (DNA): TGTGCCAGCAAAACCGGACAGGGATCAGGTCAGCCCCAGCATTTT. The chain has TRBV27 and TRBJ1-5, with 8 positions matching TRBD1. Trimming cost V 7 bases and J 6 bases; bases outside gene matches: 11. The CDR3 is 15 residues long. Germline CDR1 and CDR2: MNHEY and SMNVEV (reference sequence).

V and J are TRBV29-1 and TRBJ2-1; 9 bases agree with TRBD2. CDR1 is SQVTM, CDR2 ANQGSEA, per germline. Trimming cost V 1 base and J 2 bases; bases outside gene matches: 9. CDR3 length: 17 residues. CDR3 region: CSVEGIGGRVPYNEQFF. For the CDR3, the DNA is TGCAGCGTTGAAGGAATCGGCGGGAGGGTACCCTACAATGAGCAGTTCTTC.